Each of the 10 T cell receptor beta chains below was sequenced from the same sample in a study of CD8+ T cells in alopecia areata. RNA was isolated and reverse transcribed to cDNA, the sequencing template. Method: immunoSEQ multiplex PCR; TCRdb's copy keeps in-frame clones and lacks some. The sample records about 180,000 clones, around 63% being singletons. The source material was CD4+ T cells sorted from blood, sampled at week 0. These TCRs come from a human donor with alopecia areata.

This chain connects TRBV7-7 to TRBJ2-3; D gene uncertain. The ends were cut back, 5 bases at V and 3 bases at J, with 9 bases in the middle. CDR1 and CDR2 from the germline V gene are SSHAT and FNYEAQ (reference sequence). The CDR3 contains 13 residues. The CDR3 DNA reads as TGTGCCAGCAGCAAGGCTCGGACAGATACGCAGTATTTT. It specifies CASSKARTDTQYF.

A few counts support this clone. CDR3 in DNA: TGCGCCAGCAGCTCGGACAGGGGCAGGGGAGGCTACACCTTC. Translating gives CASSSDRGRGGYTF. The chain employs TRBV5-1 and TRBJ1-2; 9 bases fit TRBD1. The CDR3 has 14 amino acids. CDR1 SGHRS and CDR2 YFSETQ come from the germline V gene. V trimming: 3 bases; J trimming: 8 bases; junction bases outside the gene matches: 8.

The V call is TRBV14, the J call TRBJ1-6; TRBD1 matches at 7 bases. V trimming: 3 bases; J trimming: 18 bases; junction bases outside the gene matches: 8. Germline loops: CDR1 SGHDN, CDR2 FVKESK. The CDR3 spans 12 residues. CDR3: CASSHGTAATHF. CDR3 DNA sequence: TGTGCCAGCAGCCACGGGACAGCGGCCACCCACTTT.

The chain is built from TRBV6-6 and TRBJ2-7; D is possibly TRBD1 (6 bases). V gave up 10 bases and J gave up 3 bases, with 13 bases separating them. The CDR3 spans 12 residues. CDR1 and CDR2 from the germline V gene are MNHNY and SVGAGI (reference sequence). The CDR3 DNA reads as TGTGCCACCACAGGGAAGGTCTACGAGCAGTACTTC. It encodes CATTGKVYEQYF.

The gene calls are TRBV29-1 and TRBJ2-7; TRBD2 might be the D (7 bases). CDR1 and CDR2 from the germline V gene are SQVTM and ANQGSEA. The CDR3 totals 14 residues. V lost 5 bases and J 6 bases, leaving 20 bases between the germline ends. CDR3 residues: CSVSSGGALSEQYF. CDR3 sequence (DNA): TGCAGCGTTTCCTCGGGGGGCGCTTTATCCGAGCAGTACTTC.

The V call is TRBV20-1, the J call TRBJ2-1, with D unresolved. Germline V gives CDR1 DFQATT, CDR2 SNEGSKA (reference sequence). The CDR3 runs to 11 residues. V was trimmed by 4 bases and J by 7 bases, leaving 8 bases between them. CDR3 protein: CSATGRNEQFF. DNA for the CDR3: TGCAGTGCTACCGGACGAAATGAGCAGTTCTTC.

CDR3: CSVELRGEGAFF. The CDR3 DNA follows: TGCAGCGTTGAACTCCGGGGGGAAGGAGCTTTCTTT. The chain couples TRBV29-1 to TRBJ1-1, with D perhaps TRBD1 (5 bases). The CDR3 consists of 12 residues. V dropped 2 bases and J dropped 10 bases, with 14 bases sitting between them. Germline CDR1 SQVTM, CDR2 ANQGSEA.

The J gene is TRBJ2-3, the V gene TRBV5-6, with no clear D. From germline, CDR1 is SGHDT and CDR2 YYEEEE. V gave up 4 bases and J gave up 2 bases, with 5 bases separating them. This CDR3 comprises 12 residues. CDR3 coding DNA: TGTGCCAGCAGCCCGGACACAGATACGCAGTATTTT. Translation: CASSPDTDTQYF.

This clone was detected only once. V is TRBV5-5 and J is TRBJ2-5; D gene unclear. V lost 4 bases, J lost 4 bases, and 14 bases lay in between. The CDR3 has 14 residues. Germline V gene sequence: CDR1 SGHKS, CDR2 YYEKEE (reference sequence). CDR3: CASSQKLDVETQYF. In DNA form, the CDR3 reads TGTGCCAGCAGCCAAAAACTGGACGTAGAGACCCAGTACTTC. Drawing the rest from reference TRBV5-5 and TRBJ2-5, the complete variable domain is DAGVTQSPTHLIKTRGQQVTLRCSPISGHKSVSWYQQVLGQGPQFIFQYYEKEERGRGNFPDRFSARQFPNYSSELNVNALLLGDSALYLCASSQKLDVETQYFGPGTRLLVL.

There are a few counts of this clone. The chain has TRBV29-1 and TRBJ1-2, with TRBD1 as a possible D gene (6 bases). CDR1 SQVTM and CDR2 ANQGSEA come from the germline V gene. The CDR3 covers 14 residues. The V and J ends lost 8 bases and 1 base respectively, with 17 bases between them. The DNA for the CDR3 is TGCAGCCCCGGCGGGACACCAGTTAACTATGGCTACACCTTC. This sequence encodes CSPGGTPVNYGYTF.